This T cell receptor (beta chain) was recovered during a study of identical twins. This clonotype was seen at least ten times. Each CDR3 protein gets one entry after TCRdb re-called the 5' RACE reads with MiXCR. The sample lists approximately 600,000 distinct CDR3 sequences, about 7% seen once, with around 1.6% in the top ten. The same data also contributed to another study, on yellow fever vaccine responses in identical twins.

The TCR was taken from a woman aged 18 to 35 in good health. The sequenced material came from PBMCs.

The CDR3 reads CASSLAGTSGYQETQYF. CDR3 nucleotide sequence: TGCGCCAGCAGCTTGGCCGGGACTAGCGGGTACCAAGAGACCCAGTACTTC. The chain links TRBV5-1 to TRBJ2-5; TRBD2 matches 12 bases. The trim removed 0 bases at V and 0 bases at J, leaving 3 bases unmatched. The CDR3 runs to 17 residues. In germline, CDR1 is SGHRS, CDR2 YFSETQ.